The sequence of this T cell receptor beta chain was determined in a study of CD8 T cells in ankylosing spondylitis. Study-wide points: One TCR beta motif, made up of several highly homologous variants, appeared characteristic of ankylosing spondylitis blood. Reports of some motif variants in reactive arthritis synovial fluid and blood predate this one. Reports say disease-linked clones showed up significantly more in matched ankylosing spondylitis synovial fluid.

This CDR3 spans 12 amino acids. As concerns this clonotype: Its antigen is unknown. A single base separates this from a much larger clone, so it may be a read error.

It was by quantitative 5'-RACE with molecular barcodes that TCR beta libraries were made. TCRdb passed the 5' RACE reads through MiXCR, listing each CDR3 protein once. The repertoire includes more than 250,000 distinct CDR3 sequences, around 10% of them detected once, and roughly a tenth sits in the top ten. The sequencing input was blood, either unsorted or a sorted T cell fraction (not recorded which). V and J are TRBV12-3 or TRBV12-4 and TRBJ2-7; no reliable D call. The sequence was collected from a female donor with ankylosing spondylitis or in good health (not recorded which). CDR3 loop: CASSRASYEQSF. The CDR3 DNA is TGTGCCAGCAGCCGGGCCTCCTACGAGCAGTCCTTC.